This TCR beta chain was retrieved from a study of regulatory T cells in long-lasting Graves disease. This clonotype was seen repeatedly, ten times or more. TCR beta libraries were built with iRepertoire HTBI primers and Arm-PCR of CDR3 regions. One entry per CDR3 protein results from TCRdb running MiXCR on the multiplex PCR reads. Among roughly 430,000 distinct CDR3 sequences listed, about 21% were seen once. Time point in this sample: persistent/refractory GD, antithyroid drugs over 5 years with positive TRAb. Researchers made the TCR library from RNA that was extracted from PBMCs. Diagnoses of Graves' disease were made by American Thyroid Association guidelines. Trimming removed 0 bases at V and 0 bases at J, with 9 bases between. The CDR3 length is 15 residues. Germline loops: CDR1 LNHNV, CDR2 YYDKDF (reference sequence).

The sequencing used peripheral blood mononuclear cells (PBMCs), collected when the disease was refractory, from a patient treated with antithyroid drugs. The TCR originated in a female donor with Graves disease. The chain combines TRBV15 with TRBJ2-7; D is unresolved. In DNA form, the CDR3 reads TGTGCCACCAGCAGAGATAGGGTGGGCTCCTACGAGCAGTACTTC. It yields the protein CATSRDRVGSYEQYF.